This T cell receptor (beta chain) was obtained from a study of blood T cell repertoires in COVID-19 (dated by TCRdb to about 2020). Context from the whole study: The collaborator samples originated in the United States, Italy and Spain and spanned the acute and convalescent phases of COVID-19. The prospective study material was composed of cDNA or gDNA derived from T cells, B-cell-depleted T cells, or PBMCs. Subjects who had been exposed to COVID-19, were actively infected with it, or had recovered from it provided the deeply sampled blood TCRbeta repertoires that made up the dataset. A freely available public database, intended as a resource for researchers studying the immune response to SARS-CoV-2, is where the repertoires were released. Samples were obtained from the ongoing ImmuneRACE study (first 160 participants) and from about 1,300 subjects provided by 6 global collaborators. The sample metadata nearly always contained a de-identified subject ID, COVID-19 status, age in years and sex. HLA class I and class II types, where available, came from metadata supplied by the sample provider rather than from assay-based typing.

As to this clone: The antigen this receptor binds is unknown. No much larger clone is present one base from it, and per-base qualities are unavailable.

General study outcomes and caveats: Clinical and demographic metadata were provided uncurated, with the amount varying by source and participant.

TCRbeta CDR3 regions were amplified from genomic DNA using the immunoSEQ Assay, a bias-controlled multiplex PCR. The authors' analysis ran thus. The number of nucleated cells in each sample was estimated from the amplification of reference gene primers within the assay. To quantify the absolute abundance of each unique TCRbeta CDR3 rearrangement, sequence reads were collapsed and filtered. For each sample, productive Simpson clonality was calculated by taking the square root of Simpson's diversity index across productive rearrangements. TCRdb took this table from immuneACCESS and kept in-frame rearrangements with V and J called. Such tables lack part of the clones; where checked against another copy, unresolved V genes explain under half of the gap, and the rest is unexplained. The V and J calls and clone size are taken from that table; D and trimming were inferred from the DNA. This sample gives about 430,000 clones in total; roughly 90% of them show up just once. The ten largest clones capture about 0.91% of the sample.

One collaborating source in Seattle enrolled patients while the patients were actively infected and followed the patients over time throughout the course of disease. The collaborating institutions used their own protocols to collect whole blood in K2EDTA tubes. For TCRbeta analysis, collaborators shipped samples in one of three forms: frozen whole blood, isolated PBMCs, or DNA extracted from either of those sample types. The germline V gene (reference sequence) sets CDR1 to SGHNT and CDR2 to YYREEE. Trimming removed 5 bases from V and 0 bases from J, leaving 13 bases between the germline ends. Including cysteine and phenylalanine, the CDR3 has 15 amino acids. CDR3 DNA only is kept here, 45 bases in frame from base 1.

The sequence derives from a man between 18 and 35 years old with COVID-19, enrolled during active disease. The sequence is built from TRBV5-4 and TRBJ2-3; the D gene cannot be resolved reliably. The sequenced material came from peripheral blood. Read as DNA, the sequence is TGTGCCAGCAGACAAGACTTACCTAGCACAGATACGCAGTATTTT. This encodes CASRQDLPSTDTQYF.